These T cell receptor beta chains were read from a single sample in a study of sequential checkpoint blockade in melanoma. Some clones are missing from TCRdb's copy, which holds only in-frame ones; the method was immunoSEQ multiplex PCR. The table records 30,000 or so clones, less than 90% of them present only once. The starting material was CD8+ T cells sorted from blood (inferred from file names), obtained from a patient given nivolumab and ipilimumab in sequence. Every receptor here comes from a human donor with melanoma. Each CDR3 is given with its conserved first and last residue. Fields, in order: J gene, D gene, V gene, clone size, CDR3 protein, CDR3 DNA. The D gene is left open where the match is weak. Some rows have no size entry. The others give once, few or many, or a class for an expanded clone.

>TRBJ2-7|NA|TRBV7-6|NA
CASSLAGRPSYEQYF
TGTGCCAGCAGCTTAGCGGGCAGGCCTTCCTACGAGCAGTACTTC
>TRBJ2-3|TRBD2|TRBV9|NA
CASSITSGRYTDTQYF
TGTGCCAGCAGCATAACTAGCGGGAGGTACACAGATACGCAGTATTTT
>TRBJ1-2|NA|TRBV28|once
CASSLLVTGNYGYTF
TGTGCCAGCAGTTTATTAGTAACAGGGAACTATGGCTACACCTTC
>TRBJ1-1|NA|TRBV28|NA
CASRGAGWPEAFF
TGTGCCAGCAGGGGGGCGGGCTGGCCTGAAGCTTTCTTT
>TRBJ2-7|TRBD1|TRBV28|NA
CASSQTGGLNEQYF
TGTGCCAGCAGTCAGACAGGGGGCCTCAACGAGCAGTACTTC
>TRBJ2-7|TRBD2|TRBV5-1|NA
CASSWTPRTSGVSYEQYF
TGCGCCAGCAGCTGGACACCCCGGACTAGCGGGGTATCCTACGAGCAGTACTTC
>TRBJ2-7|TRBD2|TRBV28|NA
CASRIAGGPALDFF
TGTGCCAGCAGGATAGCGGGGGGGCCCGCCTTAGATTTTTTC
>TRBJ1-5|NA|TRBV19|NA
CASSITPGGNQPQHF
TGTGCCAGTAGTATAACCCCCGGAGGCAATCAGCCCCAGCATTTT
>TRBJ2-5|NA|TRBV30|few
CAWSVGRAETQYF
TGTGCCTGGAGTGTAGGCAGGGCGGAGACCCAGTACTTC
>TRBJ2-1|TRBD2|TRBV4-3|NA
CASSPKSGLPIYNEQFF
TGCGCCAGCAGCCCAAAGTCGGGACTACCGATCTACAATGAGCAGTTCTTC
>TRBJ2-1|TRBD2|TRBV11-2|NA
CASSFRGGAGYNEQFF
TGTGCCAGCAGCTTTCGCGGGGGGGCCGGTTACAATGAGCAGTTCTTC
>TRBJ2-6|NA|TRBV5-8|NA
CASSFSGSGANVLTF
TGTGCCAGCAGCTTTTCAGGGTCCGGGGCCAACGTCCTGACTTTC
>TRBJ2-5|TRBD2|TRBV13|NA
CASSAGQGLEQETQYF
TGTGCCAGCAGCGCGGGCCAGGGACTAGAACAAGAGACCCAGTACTTC
>TRBJ2-7|NA|TRBV5-6|once
CASSYDSSYEQYF
TGTGCCAGCAGCTACGACAGTTCCTACGAGCAGTACTTC
>TRBJ2-2|TRBD2|TRBV6-5|NA
CASSWAAGTSAGELFF
TGTGCCAGCAGTTGGGCCGCCGGGACTAGCGCCGGGGAGCTGTTTTTT
>TRBJ2-7|TRBD2|TRBV6-1|NA
CASSEMASGPYEQYF
TGTGCCAGCAGTGAAATGGCTAGCGGACCCTACGAGCAGTACTTC
>TRBJ1-4|TRBD1|TRBV7-9|NA
CASSHSGTDEKLFF
TGTGCCAGCAGCCATTCCGGGACAGATGAAAAACTGTTTTTT
>TRBJ2-1|NA|TRBV2|NA
CAMDSIAFSYNEQFF
TGTGCCATGGACTCGATTGCCTTCTCCTACAATGAGCAGTTCTTC
>TRBJ1-2|TRBD1|TRBV13|few
CASSLGQGISSLTYGYTF
TGTGCCAGCAGCCTAGGACAGGGCATAAGTAGCCTTACATATGGATACACCTTC
>TRBJ1-3|NA|TRBV27|NA
CASSFEGASGNTIYF
TGTGCCAGCAGTTTTGAAGGGGCCTCTGGAAACACCATATATTTT
>TRBJ1-6|TRBD1|TRBV12-5|NA
CASGLPHQGARSPLHF
TGTGCTAGTGGTTTACCCCATCAGGGGGCACGTTCACCCCTCCACTTT
>TRBJ2-1|TRBD2|TRBV11-2|NA
CASSAGTRRGNEQFF
TGTGCCAGCAGCGCGGGGACTAGAAGGGGCAATGAGCAGTTCTTC
>TRBJ2-7|TRBD1|TRBV10-2|NA
CASWKDRGVYEQYF
TGCGCCAGCTGGAAGGACAGGGGTGTCTACGAGCAGTACTTC
>TRBJ2-1|NA|TRBV18|few
CASSPTRYYNEQFF
TGTGCCAGCTCACCAACTAGATACTACAATGAGCAGTTCTTC
>TRBJ2-7|NA|TRBV7-9|NA
CASSFQHGFHEQYF
TGTGCCAGCAGCTTCCAGCACGGGTTTCACGAGCAGTACTTC
>TRBJ2-5|NA|TRBV6-5|once
CASSYLGEETQYF
TGTGCCAGCAGTTACCTAGGGGAAGAGACCCAGTACTTC
>TRBJ2-7|TRBD1|TRBV11-2|once
CASSSEDRDEQYF
TGTGCCAGCAGCTCGGAGGACAGGGACGAGCAGTACTTC
>TRBJ2-7|NA|TRBV2|once
CASSESGQVYEQYF
TGTGCCAGCAGTGAATCGGGACAAGTCTACGAGCAGTACTTC
>TRBJ1-2|NA|TRBV7-9|NA
CASSLAGTPQSYGYTF
TGTGCCAGCAGCTTAGCCGGGACACCTCAGTCCTATGGCTACACCTTC
>TRBJ2-1|NA|TRBV18|NA
CASSPSQLDNEQFF
TGTGCCAGCTCACCCTCTCAGCTAGACAATGAGCAGTTCTTC
>TRBJ1-2|NA|TRBV28|NA
CASSLEGYGYTF
TGTGCCAGCAGTTTGGAGGGCTATGGCTACACCTTC
>TRBJ2-5|TRBD2|TRBV27|few
CASSLVASGGALQETQYF
TGTGCCAGCAGTTTAGTGGCTAGCGGGGGGGCCCTACAAGAGACCCAGTACTTC
>TRBJ2-3|NA|TRBV29-1|NA
CSVLGGDTDTQYF
TGCAGCGTCCTAGGAGGGGACACAGATACGCAGTATTTT
>TRBJ1-2|TRBD1|TRBV4-1|NA
CASSQVWDRVRLGGYTF
TGCGCCAGCAGCCAAGTATGGGACAGGGTCCGTCTGGGTGGCTACACCTTC
>TRBJ2-3|TRBD2|TRBV2|NA
CASSFPPGGPDTQYF
TGTGCCAGCTCATTCCCTCCGGGGGGGCCAGATACGCAGTATTTT
>TRBJ1-3|NA|TRBV6-5|NA
CASSYTGQSGNTIYF
TGTGCCAGCAGTTACACAGGACAGTCTGGAAACACCATATATTTT
>TRBJ2-1|TRBD1|TRBV4-3|NA
CASSQDRGRRNEQFF
TGCGCCAGCAGCCAAGACAGGGGGCGGAGGAATGAGCAGTTCTTC
>TRBJ2-3|NA|TRBV10-1|NA
CASSESTDPSTDTQYF
TGCGCCAGCAGTGAGTCGACAGACCCTAGCACAGATACGCAGTATTTT
>TRBJ2-7|TRBD2|TRBV28|NA
CASSPTGGAYEQYF
TGTGCCAGCAGCCCCACGGGGGGGGCCTACGAGCAGTACTTC
>TRBJ2-3|NA|TRBV7-9|NA
CASSLGGPDTQYF
TGTGCCAGCAGCTTGGGGGGGCCAGATACGCAGTATTTT
>TRBJ2-1|TRBD1|TRBV19|NA
CASSHRGPPYNEQFF
TGTGCCAGTAGTCACAGGGGGCCCCCCTACAATGAGCAGTTCTTC
>TRBJ1-2|NA|TRBV19|NA
CASYGQTNYGYTF
TGTGCCAGTTACGGACAGACTAACTATGGCTACACCTTC
>TRBJ2-7|NA|TRBV4-1|NA
CASSRNYEILIQQYF
TGCGCCAGCAGCCGAAACTACGAGATTTTAATTCAGCAGTACTTC